This entry describes one T cell receptor beta chain. Patients with Susac syndrome met the recently defined diagnostic criteria for definite or probable disease. Negative isolation was applied to CD8+ and CD4+ T cells, and FACS enrichment was applied to TEMRA cells. These data originate in a study of CD8 T cells in Susac syndrome. Across the study: Susac syndrome patients were untreated, on corticosteroids with some adding intravenous immunoglobulin, or on intravenous immunoglobulin only.

CDR1 is SEHNR and CDR2 is FQNEAQ in the germline V gene (reference sequence). Trimming left V 5 bases short and J 2 bases short, with 7 bases between. The CDR3 spans 12 residues. Random-hexamer reverse transcription was applied to roughly 0.5 to 1 ug RNA. Amplification of TCR beta CDR3 was carried out by immunoSEQ multiplex PCR, which covered 54 Vbeta and 13 Jbeta segments. TCRdb recomputed calls from the immunoSEQ multiplex PCR reads with MiXCR, one row per CDR3 protein. The table shows about 140,000 distinct CDR3 sequences, with roughly 94% occurring only once. The sequenced material came from CD4+ T cells from PBMCs. The chain joins TRBV7-9 to TRBJ2-7; TRBD2 is a possible D gene (5 bases). The TCR comes from a human donor with Susac syndrome. The CDR3 reads CASSNGAYEQYF. DNA of the CDR3: TGTGCCAGCAGCAACGGGGCCTACGAGCAGTACTTC.